This TCR beta chain was retrieved from a study of CD8 T cells in ankylosing spondylitis listed by TCRdb under 2017. The study in broad terms: T cell receptor beta repertoires were profiled in healthy donors and ankylosing spondylitis patients so that disease-linked TCR variants could be found. Peripheral blood was sampled, and synovial fluid was additionally collected from ankylosing spondylitis patients. The full study cohort comprised 25 ankylosing spondylitis patients and 85 to 120 healthy donors. The paper's findings and limits, for the study overall: A CD8+ phenotype was shown by the disease-linked clones, which were found at relatively low frequencies in peripheral blood. Some of the motif variants had been reported before in the synovial fluid and blood of reactive arthritis patients, a finding that suggests common disease-initiation mechanisms. According to the report, matched synovial fluid samples from ankylosing spondylitis patients were significantly enriched for the disease-linked clones. Blood from ankylosing spondylitis patients appeared to be characterized by a TCR beta motif made up of under 10 highly homologous amino acid variants.

The CDR3, cysteine through phenylalanine, is 16 amino acids long. Only the CDR3 region is kept as DNA, spanning 48 bases read in frame from base 1. In the germline V gene, CDR1 corresponds to SGHAT and CDR2 to FQNNGV. V and J are trimmed by 4 bases and 8 bases, and the gene matches miss 14 bases of the junction. The instrument given in TCRdb is Illumina HiSeq 2500. Quantitative 5'-RACE with molecular barcodes was used to prepare TCR beta libraries. For the original study's pipeline: Disease-linked TCR variants were identified with a new computational method built on a probabilistic model of VDJ rearrangement. TCRdb passed the public sequencing reads through fastp at Q25 and MiXCR, retaining productive beta sequences. Every entry covers one CDR3 protein and lists the most common genes and DNA from its rows. The V and J calls and clone size come from TCRdb's table, not from the authors' own analysis. The sample includes 200,000 to 250,000 distinct CDR3 sequences, with around 19% observed a single time. More than 40% of the sample comes from the top ten.

This clonotype was detected only a few times. Its antigen is unknown. Base quality data are lacking; no much larger clone is found one base away. Recombination joined TRBV11-2 with TRBJ2-1; TRBD2 matches 7 bases in the middle. The sequencing sample was made of blood, either unsorted or a sorted T cell fraction (not recorded which). The clonotype was recovered from a male donor with ankylosing spondylitis. The DNA sequence is as follows: TGTGCCAGCAGCTCCTTGAGAGGACTAGTCGACGATGAGCAGTTCTTC. Protein translation: CASSSLRGLVDDEQFF.